This T cell receptor beta chain stems from a study of blood T cell repertoires in COVID-19. This clone showed up just a few times. Sequenced by immunoSEQ multiplex PCR; TCRdb stores in-frame clones only, minus some. The sample holds roughly 130,000 clones; 86% are singletons and the top ten take around 2.3%. Each recovered donor of Cohort 3 presented with two negative PCRs, clearance, or symptom resolution. The CDR3 loop spans 15 amino acids. The V gene lost 0 bases and the J gene lost 6 bases, with 14 bases spanning the gap. Per germline, CDR1 LGHDT and CDR2 YNNKEL (reference sequence). The rearrangement links TRBV3-1 (or the pseudogene TRBV3-2) to TRBJ1-2, with a tentative D call TRBD1 (5 bases). Sequenced sample: PBMCs or T cells enriched from blood (not recorded which). This clonotype was obtained from a woman between 50 and 59 years old who had recovered from COVID-19. This chain's CDR3 is CASSQDARAGDGYTF. DNA of the CDR3: TGTGCCAGCAGCCAAGATGCCAGGGCGGGGGATGGCTACACCTTC.